Sequencing of this T cell receptor beta chain was carried out in a study of blood T cell repertoires in COVID-19. Background on the study: COVID-19 samples, acute and convalescent, were from the United States, Italy and Spain. T cells, B-cell-depleted T cells, or PBMCs supplied cDNA or gDNA.

Study processing details: Amplification of reference gene primers provided the estimated nucleated cell counts. Clones were sequenced by immunoSEQ multiplex PCR, and TCRdb holds only the in-frame ones, with some missing. V, J and clone size are taken as reported in that table, and D and trimming were inferred from the DNA itself. The sample yields about 480,000 clones, more than 85% seen once. The germline V gene encodes CDR1 LGHDT and CDR2 YNNKEL (reference sequence). The CDR3 totals 14 residues. Trimming cost V 4 bases and J 7 bases; bases outside gene matches: 9. Cohort 3 donors counted as recovered after two negative PCRs, clearance, or resolved symptoms.

The sequence came from a woman between 55 and 75 years old who had recovered from COVID-19. The sample taken for sequencing was PBMCs or T cells enriched from blood (not recorded which). The genes are TRBV3-1 (or the pseudogene TRBV3-2) and TRBJ1-1; 7 bases match TRBD1. The CDR3, as DNA: TGTGCCAGCAGCCGACAGGGAGGCGGGAATGAAGCTTTCTTT. This codes for CASSRQGGGNEAFF.